This T cell receptor (beta chain) derives from a study of beta chain features in type 1 diabetes. Study-wide results and limits: Type 1 diabetes patients showed a moderate but significant shortening of TCRB CDR3s in all four CD4+ subsets.

Turning to this clone: The antigen is unknown.

Of the isolated RNA, all was reverse transcribed, and so the sequenced material was expressed TCRB transcripts. Only in-frame clones appear in the TCRdb table, and some are missing; sequencing was by immunoSEQ multiplex PCR. The repertoire includes about 120,000 clones, approximately 16% of them detected once, and about 2.5% sits in the top ten. Sequenced material: central memory CD4+ T cells from blood. The receptor was derived from a man aged 25-45 years with type 1 diabetes.

The CDR3 sequence is CASSGLASTDTQYF. CDR3 DNA sequence: TGTGCCAGCAGCGGCTTGGCAAGCACAGATACGCAGTATTTT. The chain carries TRBV7-2 and TRBJ2-3; D remains ambiguous. Looked up from germline, CDR1 is SGHTA and CDR2 is FQGNSA. Trimming stripped 5 bases from V and 0 bases from J, with 9 bases between. The CDR3 sequence is 14 residues long.